The following is a TCR beta chain sequence with its context. The recovered donors of Cohort 3 showed two negative PCRs, clearance, or symptom resolution. This record belongs to a study of blood T cell repertoires in COVID-19. Study at large: Samples of COVID-19 (acute and convalescent) were obtained from the United States, Italy and Spain. From T cells, B-cell-depleted T cells, or PBMCs came the material, which was cDNA or gDNA.

This CDR3 has 16 residues. With 2 bases clipped from V and 2 bases from J, the junction kept 8 bases outside the gene matches. Germline loops: CDR1 SGHRS, CDR2 YFSETQ. Assay used: immunoSEQ multiplex PCR; TCRdb lists only in-frame clones, some missing. The sample carries approximately 230,000 clones, under 95% recorded once. The chain joins TRBV5-1 to TRBJ2-7; 9 bases line up with TRBD1. Sequences were obtained from PBMCs or T cells enriched from blood (not recorded which). The TCR was taken from a woman in her late teens or twenties who had recovered from COVID-19. The CDR3 loop reads CASSFTPGQGTYEQYF. The CDR3 DNA follows: TGCGCCAGCAGCTTTACACCGGGACAGGGCACCTACGAGCAGTACTTC. The full variable domain, completed using reference TRBV5-1 and TRBJ2-7, is KAGVTQTPRYLIKTRGQQVTLSCSPISGHRSVSWYQQTPGQGLQFLFEYFSETQRNKGNFPGRFSGRQFSNSRSEMNVSTLELGDSALYLCASSFTPGQGTYEQYFGPGTRLTVT.